This T cell receptor (beta chain) is drawn from a study of CD8+CD57+ T cells in acquired aplastic anemia (dated by TCRdb to between 2018 and 2020). As for the study more broadly: A mean of around 3 ug of DNA, ranging from 0.2 to 27.4 ug, was extracted from sorted CD4+ and CD8+ cells. An average of roughly 9.8 million reads for CD4+ cells and roughly 11 million reads for CD8+ cells was obtained from healthy donor samples. Study-level results and caveats: Although 25 to 30 CD8+ CDR3 sequences were shared by patients and controls, these sequences appeared highly expressed in patients and within the immunodominant clones of patients. CD8+ Simpson's diversity did not differ significantly between patients and healthy controls (P=0.060).

The study deep-sequenced TCR repertoires of sorted CD4+ and CD8+ blood T cells from severe aplastic anemia patients and healthy subjects. Ficoll-Paque density gradient centrifugation was used to isolate peripheral blood mononuclear cells. Before DNA extraction, CD4+ and CD8+ T cells were sorted by FACS or by magnetic beads. Concerning this clonotype: There is no known antigen for this receptor. Nothing much larger sits one base from this clone, and base qualities are not available.

Genomic DNA was used as template for profiling of TCR beta VDJ combinations and CDR3 sequences. An Illumina HiSeq 2000 was used for TCR repertoire sequencing. Processing in the source paper ran as follows. TRBV/TRBJ rearrangement plots, CDR3 size and DJ length profiles, and Simpson's diversity index were used to evaluate the repertoires. The most abundant DNA sequence in the deep sequencing data was taken as the immunodominant clone. CDR3 amino acid sequences were screened for sharing across subjects and compared with published repertoires and the VDJdb database. In TCRdb, the public reads were trimmed at Q25 with fastp and aligned with MiXCR, with productive beta chains retained. Each entry is one CDR3 protein sequence, shown with its most common DNA and genes. The V and J calls and clone size come from TCRdb's table, not from the authors' own analysis. This sample has 150,000 to 200,000 distinct CDR3 sequences in its table, and 60% to 70% of those were observed once. Clones ranked in the top ten supply 45% to 50% of the sample.

A distance of 11 bases separates the germline ends of V and J, which lose 5 bases and 2 bases respectively. CDR1 and CDR2, per the germline V gene, are MRHNA and SNTAGT. The CDR3 runs 14 residues from the cysteine to the phenylalanine. Of the read, only the CDR3 DNA is kept; its 42 bases are in frame from base 1. The clonotype was recovered from a human donor in good health. The rearrangement joined TRBV6-4 to TRBJ2-3; the D match is possibly TRBD1 or TRBD2, with 5 bases aligned in each. The sample comprised sorted CD4+, CD8+, or CD8+CD57+ T cells (not recorded which) from PBMCs. The encoded CDR3 is CASSSGGDTDTQYF. The DNA is TGTGCCAGCAGTAGTGGGGGTGACACAGATACGCAGTATTTT.